This T cell receptor beta chain derives from a study of CD8+CD57+ T cells in acquired aplastic anemia. General observations from the study: Patients and controls were not found to differ significantly in CD8+ Simpson's diversity.

Comments on this clonotype: Its antigen is undetermined.

Before being chosen for sequencing, patients had shown CD8+CD57+ cell expansion by flow cytometry. Genomic DNA served as template for TCR beta VDJ and CDR3 profiling. One entry per CDR3 protein, called by TCRdb with MiXCR from the reads. The repertoire includes about 240,000 distinct CDR3 sequences, approximately 45% of them detected once, and approximately 7.8% sits in the top ten. The length of the CDR3 is 15 residues. Losses at the gene ends were 4 bases for V and 3 bases for J; bases not matched to a gene: 8. The germline gives CDR1 SGHDT, CDR2 YYEEEE. This chain links TRBV5-6 with TRBJ2-7; 9 bases are a match to TRBD1. Sequencing was done on a sample of sorted CD4+, CD8+, or CD8+CD57+ T cells (not recorded which) from PBMCs. This clonotype was obtained from a human donor with aplastic anemia. The CDR3 spells CASSPPGTGIYEQYF. CDR3 sequence (DNA): TGTGCCAGCAGCCCACCTGGGACAGGGATCTACGAGCAGTACTTC.